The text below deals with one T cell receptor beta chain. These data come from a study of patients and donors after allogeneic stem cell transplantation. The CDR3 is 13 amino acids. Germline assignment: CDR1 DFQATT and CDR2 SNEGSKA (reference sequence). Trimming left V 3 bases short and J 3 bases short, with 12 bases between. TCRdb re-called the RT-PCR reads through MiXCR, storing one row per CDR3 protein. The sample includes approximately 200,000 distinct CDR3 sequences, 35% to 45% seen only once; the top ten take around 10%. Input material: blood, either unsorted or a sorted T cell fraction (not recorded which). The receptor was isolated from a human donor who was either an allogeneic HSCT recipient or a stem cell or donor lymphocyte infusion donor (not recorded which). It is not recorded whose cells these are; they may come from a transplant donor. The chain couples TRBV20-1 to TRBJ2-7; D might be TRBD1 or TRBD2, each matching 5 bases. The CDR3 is CSASSGTFYEQYF. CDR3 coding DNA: TGCAGTGCTAGTTCTGGGACGTTCTACGAGCAGTACTTC.